A selection of T cell receptor beta chains follows, all from one sample in a study of glioma-infiltrating T cells after dendritic cell vaccination. Sequencing was performed with immunoSEQ multiplex PCR; in TCRdb, only in-frame clones are kept and a portion is missing. The table shows under 100,000 clones, with around 90% occurring only once. The specimen was blood, collected before dendritic cell vaccination. These TCRs come from a human donor with glioblastoma. CDR3s include the opening cysteine and the closing phenylalanine or tryptophan. D genes are given only for firm matches. Clone size, where shown, is once, few, many, or a class for clones that have expanded.

TGTGCCAGCAGCTTAAATGGGGGCGGCGATGGCTACACCTTC	CASSLNGGGDGYTF	.	.	TRBV7-3	TRBJ1-2
TGTGCCAGCAGCCCTGTTGACAGCAACACTGAAGCTTTCTTT	CASSPVDSNTEAFF	.	.	TRBV13	TRBJ1-1
TGTGCCAGCAGCTTTCAGGGGACAAGCGATGGCTACACCTTC	CASSFQGTSDGYTF	.	.	TRBV11-2	TRBJ1-2
TGTGCCAGCAGGCAACTAGCGGGAGTTGAGAATGAGCAGTTCTTC	CASRQLAGVENEQFF	.	TRBD2	TRBV2	TRBJ2-1
TGTGCCAGCAGCTTATTGGGGACAGGGGGGTACGAGCAGTACTTC	CASSLLGTGGYEQYF	.	TRBD1	TRBV7-3	TRBJ2-7
TGTGCCTGGAGTGTACAGGGGGGGATGGGCACTGAAGCTTTCTTT	CAWSVQGGMGTEAFF	.	TRBD1	TRBV30	TRBJ1-1
TGTGCCAGCACCGTGGACAGGGGAACCTACGAGCAGTACTTC	CASTVDRGTYEQYF	.	TRBD1	TRBV6-6	TRBJ2-7
TGTGCCAGCAGCCTGGGACTAGCGTCCTACGAGCAGTACTTC	CASSLGLASYEQYF	once	TRBD2	TRBV7-9	TRBJ2-7
TGCGCCAGCAGCCCCCTGGACAGGGTCTCCTACGAGCAGTACTTC	CASSPLDRVSYEQYF	.	TRBD1	TRBV5-1	TRBJ2-7
TGTGCCAGCAGCCCAGGGGGCTATGGCTACACCTTC	CASSPGGYGYTF	.	TRBD1	TRBV11-2	TRBJ1-2
TGTGCCAGCAGCGACAACCTTGGTGTTAATACGCAGTATTTT	CASSDNLGVNTQYF	.	.	TRBV11-2	TRBJ2-3
TGTGCCAGATCACTCGGGACTAGCGGGGGGAATGAGCAGTTCTTC	CARSLGTSGGNEQFF	.	TRBD2	TRBV30	TRBJ2-1
TGTGCCAGCAGCGCCCAACCGGGACAGGGAGAGACCCAGTACTTC	CASSAQPGQGETQYF	.	TRBD1	TRBV7-3	TRBJ2-5
TGTGCCAGCAGTCTAGACAGCCTGCCCTACGAGCAGTACTTC	CASSLDSLPYEQYF	once	.	TRBV9	TRBJ2-7
TGTGCCAGCAGCACCGGGACAGATACCGGGGAGCTGTTTTTT	CASSTGTDTGELFF	few	TRBD1	TRBV6-9	TRBJ2-2
TGTGCCAGCAGCCAAGGCGGGGCTAGCGGGGGAGGTACGCAGTATTTT	CASSQGGASGGGTQYF	.	TRBD2	TRBV5-4	TRBJ2-3
TGTGCCAGCAGCTTATTGACTAGCGGGAGGGGGAAAGAGACCCAGTACTTC	CASSLLTSGRGKETQYF	.	TRBD2	TRBV7-2	TRBJ2-5
TGTGCCAGCAGCTTAGTGGGACAGGGAAGTGAAAAACTGTTTTTT	CASSLVGQGSEKLFF	.	TRBD1	TRBV7-9	TRBJ1-4
TGTGCCAGCAGTCGTCTCGGGACAGGGAATTCACCCCTCCACTTT	CASSRLGTGNSPLHF	.	TRBD1	TRBV6-6	TRBJ1-6
TGTGCCAGCAGCTACGAGGACAGGAGTGCTGAAAAACTGTTTTTT	CASSYEDRSAEKLFF	.	TRBD1	TRBV5-8	TRBJ1-4
TGCGCCAGCAGCCAACAGGGGGCGCAGGGAACCGGGGAGCTGTTTTTT	CASSQQGAQGTGELFF	.	TRBD1	TRBV5-1	TRBJ2-2
TGTGCCAGCAGCCAAGATCCCAGCGGGAGGAACGAGCAGTACTTC	CASSQDPSGRNEQYF	.	TRBD2	TRBV14	TRBJ2-7
TGTGCCAGCAGCGTTTCCCCGACAGGGAAGGAGCAGTACTTC	CASSVSPTGKEQYF	.	TRBD1	TRBV9	TRBJ2-7
TGTGCCAGCAGTGAAAGGGGGACGGGAGGCTACACCTTC	CASSERGTGGYTF	.	.	TRBV6-1	TRBJ1-2
TGTGCCAGCAGCCTTATCGGGACAGGGGGCACAGATACGCAGTATTTT	CASSLIGTGGTDTQYF	.	TRBD1	TRBV2	TRBJ2-3
TGTGCCAGCACCCCGGACACCGAGCAGTTCTTC	CASTPDTEQFF	.	.	TRBV11-2	TRBJ2-1
TGTGCTAGCAGCATGGGACTAGCGGGAGCAGATACGCAGTATTTT	CASSMGLAGADTQYF	.	TRBD2	TRBV7-7	TRBJ2-3
TGTGCCAGTAGTAGCACAGGGGGGAGCTCTGGAAACACCATATATTTT	CASSSTGGSSGNTIYF	.	TRBD1	TRBV19	TRBJ1-3
TGTGCCAGCGAGGTCCCCTCCAAAAACATTCAGTACTTC	CASEVPSKNIQYF	few	.	TRBV2	TRBJ2-4
TGTGCCAGCAGTGACCGGAGGCAAGAGACCCAGTACTTC	CASSDRRQETQYF	.	.	TRBV2	TRBJ2-5
TGTGCCAGCAGCTTAGGACAGGGGAAGTCTGGGGCCAACGTCCTGACTTTC	CASSLGQGKSGANVLTF	.	TRBD1	TRBV7-8	TRBJ2-6
TGTGCCAGCAGTGCGGGGGGCGAGCAGTTCTTC	CASSAGGEQFF	.	.	TRBV2	TRBJ2-1
TGTGCTAGTGGTTTAATTTTCCCCCACGAGCAGTACTTC	CASGLIFPHEQYF	.	.	TRBV12-5	TRBJ2-7
TGTGCCACCAGCAAGGGGTACTATGGCTACACCTTC	CATSKGYYGYTF	.	.	TRBV15	TRBJ1-2
TGCGCCAGCAGCTTCAGGCACGAGCAGTACTTC	CASSFRHEQYF	.	.	TRBV5-1	TRBJ2-7
TGCGCCAGCAGCACAGGACAGGAGTACAATGAGCAGTTCTTC	CASSTGQEYNEQFF	.	TRBD1	TRBV5-1	TRBJ2-1
TGCGCCAGCAGCCTTCAGGAGGTCGGGGATTCACCCCTCCACTTT	CASSLQEVGDSPLHF	.	.	TRBV4-1	TRBJ1-6
TGTGCCAGCAGCTTCGGAGGCGATGAGCAGTTCTTC	CASSFGGDEQFF	.	.	TRBV11-3	TRBJ2-1
TGCGCCAGCAGCCAAGAGGGGACAAAATATGGCTACACCTTC	CASSQEGTKYGYTF	.	.	TRBV4-1	TRBJ1-2